Below, 28 T cell receptor beta chains from the same sample are listed, as sequenced in a study of chemoradiotherapy in HPV16-positive cancers. Data came from immunoSEQ multiplex PCR; TCRdb stores just in-frame clones and leaves some out. The repertoire holds about 27,000 clones, with 93% as singletons. This specimen consisted of blood, obtained from a patient who underwent chemoradiotherapy. These receptors all stem from a human donor with HPV-associated anogenital cancer.

The rearrangement links TRBV27 to TRBJ2-5; 9 bases agree with TRBD1. This CDR3 is built from 15 residues. Germline trimming cut 5 bases from V and 5 bases from J; bases unmatched to any gene: 9. Germline lookup yields CDR1 MNHEY and CDR2 SMNVEV (reference sequence). DNA for the CDR3: TGTGCCAGCAGTACAAAGGACAGGGGATCGGAGACCCAGTACTTC. This gives the protein CASSTKDRGSETQYF.

V is TRBV7-3 and J is TRBJ1-3; D is undetermined. Per germline, CDR1 SGHTA and CDR2 FQGTGA. Trimming shortened V by 5 bases and J by 3 bases, and 17 bases separated the two germline ends. The CDR3 length is 16 residues. The DNA of the CDR3 is TGTGCCAGCAGCACCCTACCCCGTTTCTTTGGAAACACCATATATTTT. Encoded protein: CASSTLPRFFGNTIYF.

This clone has more than one count but fewer than ten. The genes are TRBV5-5 and TRBJ2-1, with 13 bases identical to TRBD2. The CDR3 runs to 20 residues. V shed 4 bases, J shed 8 bases, and the junction held 21 bases outside the gene matches. Germline-derived CDR1 and CDR2 are SGHKS and YYEKEE (reference sequence). The CDR3 coding sequence is TGTGCCAGCAGCCCAACCCGGACTAGCGGGAGTTGGTATTTGGGGCATGAGCAGTTCTTC. This sequence encodes CASSPTRTSGSWYLGHEQFF.

V gene TRBV14 combines with J gene TRBJ2-3, with TRBD1 matching over 8 bases. The CDR3 loop spans 15 amino acids. The V gene end was trimmed by 6 bases and the J gene end by 1 base; junction bases not matched to a gene: 6. Germline values: CDR1 SGHDN, CDR2 FVKESK. The CDR3 region is CASRKTGVGTDTQYF. CDR3 DNA: TGTGCCAGCAGAAAGACAGGGGTCGGCACAGATACGCAGTATTTT.

The rearrangement uses TRBV6-5 and TRBJ2-7, with a weak D call TRBD1 (7 bases). CDR1 MNHEY and CDR2 SVGAGI come from the germline V gene. V lost 2 bases, J lost 2 bases, and 16 bases lay in between. This CDR3 contains 16 residues. The CDR3 here is CASSYPSAGGTYEQYF. The CDR3 nucleotides read TGTGCCAGCAGTTACCCTAGCGCAGGGGGTACCTACGAGCAGTACTTC.

This chain uses TRBV28 with TRBJ2-7; 12 bases are shared with TRBD2. The CDR3 contains 17 residues. Germline V gene data show CDR1 as MDHEN and CDR2 as SYDVKM. V lost 1 base, J lost 3 bases, and 7 bases stayed unmatched. CDR3 amino acids: CASSLSASGRAYYEQYF. For the CDR3, the DNA is TGTGCCAGCAGTTTATCCGCTAGCGGGAGGGCATACTACGAGCAGTACTTC.

This clone was seen only once. V usage is TRBV7-2 and J usage is TRBJ1-4; D remains ambiguous. This CDR3 has 13 amino acids. Germline CDR1 and CDR2: SGHTA and FQGNSA. V dropped 1 base and J dropped 6 bases, with 6 bases sitting between them. CDR3 region: CASSLERHEKLFF. As DNA, the CDR3 is TGTGCCAGCAGCTTAGAACGCCATGAAAAACTGTTTTTT.

The chain uses TRBV19 and TRBJ1-4, with TRBD1 matching 7 bases. J gave up 6 bases and V 2 bases, and 3 bases lay outside the gene matches. CDR3 length equals 14 residues. Germline CDR1 is LNHDA and CDR2 is SQIVND (reference sequence). The CDR3, as DNA: TGTGCCAGTAGTATACAGGGGGTTGATGAAAAACTGTTTTTT. Protein: CASSIQGVDEKLFF.

The chain has TRBV25-1 and TRBJ1-2; 8 bases are a match to TRBD1. Germline V lookup: CDR1 MGHDK, CDR2 SYGVNS. The CDR3 spans 15 residues. The V and J ends lost 3 bases and 5 bases, in that order; junction bases with no gene match: 8. CDR3 loop: CASSDSGTGVYGYTF. CDR3 bases: TGTGCCAGCAGTGATTCCGGGACAGGCGTTTATGGCTACACCTTC.

This chain joins TRBV6-5 and TRBJ1-2; no reliable D call. The CDR3 spans 14 residues. Germline CDR1 and CDR2: MNHEY and SVGAGI. The V end was cut by 5 bases, the J end by 4 bases, with 14 bases between. The CDR3 reads CASSPLRNTYGYTF. The CDR3 DNA is TGTGCCAGCAGTCCCCTCAGGAATACCTATGGCTACACCTTC.

The V gene is TRBV27, the J gene TRBJ1-1, with D maybe TRBD1 (6 bases). Germline V gene sequence: CDR1 MNHEY, CDR2 SMNVEV (reference sequence). The CDR3 runs to 12 residues. Trimming pared 5 bases from V and 11 bases from J, leaving 15 bases between. CDR3 residues: CASSTGAGRAFF. DNA for the CDR3: TGTGCCAGCAGTACGGGGGCAGGGAGGGCTTTCTTT.

The gene calls are TRBV7-8 and TRBJ2-5; the match to TRBD2 covers 10 bases. The CDR3 has 18 amino acids. The trim removed 5 bases at V and 5 bases at J, leaving 17 bases unmatched. CDR1 is SGHVS and CDR2 is FQNEAQ in the germline V gene. The CDR3 DNA follows: TGTGCCAGCAGCCTCACCGTTGGAGCGGGAGGGCCCTTTGAGACCCAGTACTTC. Its protein product is CASSLTVGAGGPFETQYF.

The chain joins TRBV4-2 to TRBJ2-2, with D tentatively TRBD1 (5 bases). Germline values: CDR1 LGHNA, CDR2 YNFKEQ. Trimming stripped 4 bases from V and 1 base from J, with 10 bases between. The CDR3 loop spans 15 amino acids. CDR3: CASSPQAGNTGELFF. In DNA form, the CDR3 reads TGTGCCAGCAGCCCACAGGCAGGGAACACCGGGGAGCTGTTTTTT.

The chain has TRBV27 and TRBJ1-1; possibly TRBD1 for D (6 bases). From germline, CDR1 is MNHEY and CDR2 SMNVEV (reference sequence). Trimming removed 6 bases from V and 2 bases from J, with 13 bases in between. The CDR3 loop spans 14 amino acids. CDR3 protein: CASSLWDTNTEAFF. The CDR3, as DNA: TGTGCCAGCAGCCTTTGGGACACCAACACTGAAGCTTTCTTT.

This clone appeared a few times. CDR3 protein: CASSLPRQPQHF. Here the CDR3 DNA reads TGTGCCAGCAGTTTACCTCGTCAGCCCCAGCATTTT. The V gene is TRBV28, the J gene TRBJ1-5; D not certain. This CDR3 comprises 12 residues. Trimming took 2 bases from V and 6 from J, leaving 5 bases between them. The germline V gene has CDR1 MDHEN and CDR2 SYDVKM.

This clone was seen only once. The rearrangement uses TRBV6-5 and TRBJ1-5; D remains unclear. Trimming took 2 bases from V and 4 from J, leaving 6 bases between them. The CDR3 totals 13 residues. Per the germline V gene, CDR1 is MNHEY and CDR2 is SVGAGI. The CDR3 sequence: CASSYMENQPQHF. CDR3 DNA sequence: TGTGCCAGCAGTTACATGGAGAATCAGCCCCAGCATTTT.

The chain uses TRBV28 and TRBJ2-3; TRBD2 agrees at 7 bases. CDR1 and CDR2 (germline): MDHEN, SYDVKM. This CDR3 is built from 14 residues. V shed 5 bases, J shed 2 bases, and the junction held 4 bases outside the gene matches. CDR3 sequence (DNA): TGTGCCAGCAGTAGCGGGGACTCCACAGATACGCAGTATTTT. This translates into CASSSGDSTDTQYF.

The chain has TRBV11-2 and TRBJ2-7; 7 bases line up with TRBD2. With V trimmed by 4 bases and J by 2 bases, 8 bases remained unmatched. CDR3 length equals 15 residues. Germline values: CDR1 SGHAT, CDR2 FQNNGV. CDR3 protein: CASSYDWGGAYEQYF. The CDR3 DNA reads TGTGCCAGCAGCTACGACTGGGGGGGGGCCTACGAGCAGTACTTC. Complete variable domain (other parts from reference TRBV11-2 and TRBJ2-7): EAGVAQSPRYKIIEKRQSVAFWCNPISGHATLYWYQQILGQGPKLLIQFQNNGVVDDSQLPKDRFSAERLKGVDSTLKIQPAKLEDSAVYLCASSYDWGGAYEQYFGPGTRLTVT.

This chain connects TRBV5-1 to TRBJ1-2, with 7 positions matching TRBD1. This CDR3 region has 16 residues. V lost 0 bases and J lost 6; bases outside the gene matches: 11. Looked up from germline, CDR1 is SGHRS and CDR2 is YFSETQ. The CDR3 region is CASSLAFYRGGDGYTF. CDR3 sequence (DNA): TGCGCCAGCAGCTTGGCCTTCTACAGGGGAGGCGATGGCTACACCTTC.

CDR3 in amino acids: CASSSRRDEKLFF. The CDR3 DNA reads TGTGCCAGCAGTTCTCGGAGGGATGAAAAACTGTTTTTT. The J gene is TRBJ1-4, the V gene TRBV2; D is uncertain. V was pared by 5 bases and J by 6 bases, with 10 bases between. This CDR3 spans 13 amino acids. The germline CDR1 and CDR2 sequences are SNHLY and FYNNEI.

The chain employs TRBV4-2 and TRBJ2-5; tentatively, D is TRBD2 (7 bases). The CDR3 spans 16 residues. V gave up 0 bases and J gave up 5 bases, with 16 bases separating them. Germline CDR1 is LGHNA and CDR2 is YNFKEQ. In DNA, the CDR3 is TGTGCCAGCAGCCAAGAGTCTGGCGGGGGCGGTGAGACCCAGTACTTC. Its translation is CASSQESGGGGETQYF.

This chain links TRBV5-6 with TRBJ1-5; D is undetermined. CDR3 length: 17 amino acids. CDR1 is SGHDT, CDR2 YYEEEE, per germline. The V end was cut by 4 bases, the J end by 0 bases, with 17 bases between. The CDR3: CASSPSLRRVSNQPQHF. CDR3 DNA sequence: TGTGCCAGCAGCCCATCATTGCGTCGGGTTAGCAATCAGCCCCAGCATTTT.

This clone is a singleton in its sample. The genes are TRBV15 and TRBJ1-4; 8 bases fit TRBD1. Germline-derived CDR1 and CDR2 are LNHNV and YYDKDF (reference sequence). This CDR3 region has 16 residues. The V and J ends lost 0 bases and 7 bases, in that order; junction bases with no gene match: 7. The CDR3 sequence is CATSRDPPGGSEKLFF. In DNA form, the CDR3 reads TGTGCCACCAGCAGAGATCCCCCAGGGGGCAGTGAAAAACTGTTTTTT.

The chain employs TRBV9 and TRBJ1-1; a possible D gene is TRBD1 (6 bases). With 7 bases removed from V and 11 bases from J, the gap between germline ends came to 24 bases. This CDR3 region has 14 residues. Germline V CDR1 and CDR2: SGDLS, YYNGEE. CDR3 protein: CASSEGGGAVDAFF. CDR3 bases: TGTGCCAGCTCCGAGGGGGGAGGGGCGGTTGATGCTTTCTTT. The entire variable domain, with the rest obtained from reference TRBV9 and TRBJ1-1, is as follows: DSGVTQTPKHLITATGQRVTLRCSPRSGDLSVYWYQQSLDQGLQFLIQYYNGEERAKGNILERFSAQQFPDLHSELNLSSLELGDSALYFCASSEGGGAVDAFFGQGTRLTVV.

J is TRBJ2-5 and V is TRBV28; D gene unclear. Germline loops: CDR1 MDHEN, CDR2 SYDVKM. The V gene lost 6 bases and the J gene lost 1 base, with 18 bases spanning the gap. The CDR3 extends over 16 amino acids. The CDR3 DNA reads TGTGCCAGCAGCCCGGCGTCAGAGGACGTCCAAGAGACCCAGTACTTC. It encodes CASSPASEDVQETQYF.

The J gene is TRBJ1-3, the V gene TRBV7-2, with D tentatively TRBD1 (6 bases). Trimming took off 5 bases at V and 11 bases at J, with 25 bases between the two ends. Germline V gene lookup returns CDR1 SGHTA and CDR2 FQGNSA. CDR3 length: 16 amino acids. The DNA for the CDR3 is TGTGCCAGCAGCCAAACTCTCGGGGCGGGACAAAGCCCCATATATTTT. It codes for CASSQTLGAGQSPIYF. The whole variable domain, remainder taken from reference TRBV7-2 and TRBJ1-3, is GAGVSQSPSNKVTEKGKDVELRCDPISGHTALYWYRQSLGQGLEFLIYFQGNSAPDKSGLPSDRFSAERTGGSVSTLTIQRTQQEDSAVYLCASSQTLGAGQSPIYFGEGSWLTVV.

The CDR3 DNA follows: TGTGCCAGTAGTACGTCGGACAGATCCACTGGAAACACCATATATTTT. It codes for CASSTSDRSTGNTIYF. V and J are TRBV19 and TRBJ1-3; tentative D call: TRBD1 (6 bases). V lost 4 bases, J lost 2 bases, and 15 bases lay in between. The V gene's germline CDR1 is LNHDA and CDR2 SQIVND (reference sequence). This CDR3 is 16 amino acids long.

This rearrangement joins TRBV7-2 to TRBJ2-1, with D unresolved. Per germline, CDR1 SGHTA and CDR2 FQGNSA. This CDR3 has 16 residues. The ends were cut back, 3 bases at V and 6 bases at J, with 18 bases in the middle. The CDR3 region is CASSFSAGFGSNEQFF. CDR3 DNA: TGTGCCAGCAGCTTCTCGGCAGGCTTCGGGTCCAATGAGCAGTTCTTC.